This T cell receptor beta chain was sequenced for a study of beta chain features in type 1 diabetes. In this sample, this clone turned up a few times. CDR3 size: 14 residues. Deletions cut 5 bases from V and 6 bases from J, with 16 bases between. Germline CDR1 and CDR2: SGHTA and FQGNSA. The investigators reverse transcribed all of the isolated RNA, so they sequenced expressed TCRB transcripts. Produced via immunoSEQ multiplex PCR; TCRdb's table is partial and in-frame only. The sample consists of roughly 300,000 clones, around 8% of them appearing once. V usage is TRBV7-2 and J usage is TRBJ2-5, with D perhaps TRBD2 (7 bases). This clonotype originated in a woman younger than 30 in good health. Sequences were obtained from central memory CD4+ T cells from blood. Here the CDR3 reads CASSPSGGLKTQYF. DNA for the CDR3: TGTGCCAGCAGCCCCTCGGGGGGCCTGAAGACCCAGTACTTC. Complete variable domain (other parts from reference TRBV7-2 and TRBJ2-5): GAGVSQSPSNKVTEKGKDVELRCDPISGHTALYWYRQSLGQGLEFLIYFQGNSAPDKSGLPSDRFSAERTGGSVSTLTIQRTQQEDSAVYLCASSPSGGLKTQYFGPGTRLLVL.